This T cell receptor (beta chain) was found in a study of cytomegalovirus exposure and HLA in healthy donors. For the study at large: Early on, a data release was issued that held 80 million or so unique TCRs from HLA-typed donors.

The germline V gene has CDR1 MNHEY and CDR2 SVGAGI. This CDR3 spans 14 amino acids. With 2 bases removed from V and 5 bases from J, the gap between germline ends came to 10 bases. This PCR relied on a set of 60 Vbeta primers and 13 Jbeta primers. Methods used by the authors: Later, roughly 86 million unique TCR beta chains were counted in an analysis, and approximately 9.9 million of them were shared. Generated by immunoSEQ multiplex PCR, the TCRdb table keeps only in-frame clones and is missing some. The DNA gave D and trimming, while V, J and clone size come from that table. The repertoire has 150,000 to 200,000 clones, around three quarters of them found once; the top ten carry 2.5% to 3.5%.

This chain uses TRBV6-5 with TRBJ2-1; D ambiguous. The TCR was taken from a male donor in good health and CMV-seronegative. Specimen: PBMCs. DNA for the CDR3: TGTGCCAGCAGTTACAGCGACTTGAACAATGAGCAGTTCTTC. Residues: CASSYSDLNNEQFF.